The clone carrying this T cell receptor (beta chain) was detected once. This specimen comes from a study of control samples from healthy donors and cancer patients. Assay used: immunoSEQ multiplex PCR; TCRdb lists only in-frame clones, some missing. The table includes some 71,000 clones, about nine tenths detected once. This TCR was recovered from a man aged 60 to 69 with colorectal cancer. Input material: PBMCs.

CDR3 in amino acids: CASSQGLTHEQFF. CDR3 nucleotide sequence: TGCGCCAGCAGCCAAGGGCTGACTCATGAGCAGTTCTTC. The chain couples TRBV4-3 to TRBJ2-1; D is ambiguous. The germline gives CDR1 LGHNA, CDR2 YSLEER. The CDR3 is 13 amino acids. The V end was cut by 1 base, the J end by 8 bases, with 9 bases between.